The clone carrying this TCR beta chain was detected a few times. Its antigen is not known. The data were taken from a study of Ad26.COV2.S vaccination and SARS-CoV-2 variants. Findings and limits, study-wide: Analyses of TCR breadth and depth may have underestimated total T cell responses.

With 9 bases removed from V and 3 bases from J, the gap between germline ends came to 14 bases. CDR3 length: 14 residues. Per germline, CDR1 SNHLY and CDR2 FYNNEI. TCRdb's table, derived via immunoSEQ multiplex PCR, lists solely in-frame clones and lacks some. The sample consists of roughly 180,000 clones, roughly 87% of them appearing once. The V call is TRBV2, the J call TRBJ2-2; D not certain. The material was peripheral blood, obtained after recovery from COVID-19. The sequence was obtained from a human donor who had recovered from COVID-19. In nucleotides, the CDR3 is TGTGCCAGAACCCCCAGTCGAGACACCGGGGAGCTGTTTTTT. Translated: CARTPSRDTGELFF.